Sequencing of this T cell receptor (beta chain) was carried out in a study of shared clonotypes between healthy human individuals. It was CD45RO-negative cells, positively selected for CCR7, that made up naive CD8 cells, with terminally differentiated effector memory CD45RA+ cells excluded. Trimming removed 5 bases from V and 5 bases from J; junction bases left unmatched: 4. This CDR3 is 13 amino acids long. Germline V gene lookup returns CDR1 MNHEY and CDR2 SMNVEV (reference sequence). Investigators spread the genomic DNA of each subset evenly over several immunoSEQ plates. Clones were read by immunoSEQ multiplex PCR, and TCRdb kept only the in-frame ones, dropping some. The sample has under 1 million clones, 90% to 95% seen once.

V is TRBV27 and J is TRBJ2-7; 9 bases fit TRBD1. Sequencing was performed on naive CD8+ T cells sorted from blood. This TCR came from a man aged 30 to 45 in good health. The CDR3 reads CASSVGQGNEQYF. DNA for the CDR3: TGTGCCAGCAGTGTGGGACAGGGTAACGAGCAGTACTTC.